What follows are 29 T cell receptor beta chains derived from one specimen sequenced in a study of identical twins. TCRdb processed the 5' RACE reads anew with MiXCR; each CDR3 protein has one entry. Of some 900,000 distinct CDR3 sequences in the sample, approximately 13% were seen once. The same specimen was also included in a second study, on yellow fever vaccine responses in identical twins.

Material for sequencing was PBMCs. The receptors here all came from a woman aged 18-30 years in good health.

The chain links TRBV12-3 or TRBV12-4 to TRBJ2-5; D uncertain. The CDR3 length is 12 residues. Trimming cost V 7 bases and J 0 bases, with 6 bases left between them. This chain's CDR3 is CASKGYQETQYF. The CDR3 DNA reads TGTGCCAGCAAAGGGTACCAAGAGACCCAGTACTTC.

J is TRBJ2-6 and V is TRBV6-1; D might be TRBD1 (6 bases). This CDR3 spans 18 amino acids. Germline V gives CDR1 MNHNS, CDR2 SASEGT. V dropped 6 bases and J dropped 0 bases, with 18 bases sitting between them. CDR3 bases: TGTGCCAGCAGCGATCTTACAGGGCGAAGCTCTGGGGCCAACGTCCTGACTTTC. It encodes CASSDLTGRSSGANVLTF.

This sequence joins TRBV5-1 and TRBJ2-1, with TRBD2 matching 12 bases. The V segment lost 4 bases and the J segment 7 bases; nucleotides outside the gene matches: 6. This CDR3 has 15 amino acids. Germline CDR1 and CDR2: SGHRS and YFSETQ. This CDR3 reads CASSRPTSGSNEQFF. The DNA of the CDR3 is TGCGCCAGCAGCCGCCCGACTAGCGGGAGTAATGAGCAGTTCTTC.

This rearrangement joins TRBV10-3 to TRBJ2-3, with D uncertain. The germline CDR1 and CDR2 sequences are ENHRY and SYGVKD. CDR3 size: 13 residues. Trimming shortened V by 10 bases and J by 2 bases, and 13 bases separated the two germline ends. This CDR3 is CATLMDHTDTQYF. In DNA form, the CDR3 reads TGTGCCACCCTCATGGACCACACAGATACGCAGTATTTT.

Remarks on this clonotype: A much bigger clone sits one base away, suggesting this may be a read error. As the CDR3 is not closed by the conserved phenylalanine or tryptophan, this likely results from a read error. This rearrangement joins TRBV6-2 or TRBV6-3 to TRBJ1-1; weak D call: TRBD1 (5 bases). The CDR3 totals 15 residues. The germline CDR1 and CDR2 sequences are MNHEY and SVGEGT. Trimming pared 9 bases from V and 3 bases from J, leaving 20 bases between. CDR3 DNA sequence: TGTGCCAGTCTCGTTAGGGGCTCGGGTTACACTGAAGCTTTCTCT. This sequence encodes CASLVRGSGYTEAFS.

At least ten counts were recorded for this clonotype. CDR3 in amino acids: CSARPRTASSYNEQFF. The CDR3, as DNA: TGCAGTGCTAGACCGAGGACAGCGAGCTCCTACAATGAGCAGTTCTTC. This chain uses TRBV20-1 with TRBJ2-1; tentative D call: TRBD1 (6 bases). With 2 bases removed from V and 0 bases from J, the gap between germline ends came to 14 bases. The CDR3 is 16 amino acids. Germline V gene data show CDR1 as DFQATT and CDR2 as SNEGSKA (reference sequence).

This chain joins TRBV3-1 and TRBJ2-7, with TRBD2 matching over 11 bases. J was trimmed by 11 bases and V by 1 base; bases with no gene match: 1. The CDR3 totals 12 residues. CDR1 and CDR2 (germline): LGHDT, YNNKEL (reference sequence). CDR3 DNA: TGTGCCAGCAGCCAAGGACTAGCGGGAAAGTACTTC. This sequence encodes CASSQGLAGKYF.

The chain uses TRBV10-3 and TRBJ2-5; D is perhaps TRBD1 (6 bases). CDR1 and CDR2 (germline): ENHRY, SYGVKD. There are 14 residues in the CDR3. Trimming took 6 bases from V and 0 from J, leaving 11 bases between them. The CDR3 sequence: CAISPRDNQETQYF. As DNA, the CDR3 is TGTGCCATCAGCCCCCGGGACAACCAAGAGACCCAGTACTTC.

This chain uses TRBV2 with TRBJ2-3; D might be TRBD2 (5 bases). The germline gives CDR1 SNHLY, CDR2 FYNNEI. V dropped 6 bases and J dropped 6 bases, with 10 bases sitting between them. The CDR3 is 12 amino acids. Here the CDR3 DNA reads TGTGCCAGCAGGGAGGAGTACGATACGCAGTATTTT. Protein product: CASREEYDTQYF.

The rearrangement joins TRBV6-1 to TRBJ1-6; D is unclear. The germline CDR1 and CDR2 sequences are MNHNS and SASEGT. V was pared by 6 bases and J by 4 bases, with 13 bases between. The CDR3 runs 15 residues. The CDR3 bases are TGTGCCAGCAGACCTGAGGCAGCTTATAATTCACCCCTCCACTTT. As protein: CASRPEAAYNSPLHF.

This clonotype turned up a few times. The CDR3 spells CASSMQGGNTEAFF. The CDR3 bases are TGCGCCAGCAGCATGCAGGGGGGGAACACTGAAGCTTTCTTT. This chain links TRBV4-1 with TRBJ1-1; 7 bases align to TRBD1. With 5 bases clipped from V and 1 base from J, the junction kept 4 bases outside the gene matches. CDR3 length: 14 amino acids. Germline values: CDR1 MGHRA, CDR2 YSYEKL.

This clonotype has more than one count but fewer than ten. The CDR3 sequence is CASSERERYTEAFF. CDR3 nucleotide sequence: TGTGCCAGCAGTGAGAGAGAGAGGTACACTGAAGCTTTCTTT. This chain joins TRBV12-3 or TRBV12-4 and TRBJ1-1; D uncertain. CDR3 length: 14 amino acids. Trimming stripped 5 bases from V and 3 bases from J, with 13 bases between.

The rearrangement uses TRBV11-2 and TRBJ2-5, with a tentative D call TRBD2 (6 bases). CDR3 length: 14 residues. Trimming removed 4 bases from V and 8 bases from J, with 17 bases in between. Germline V lookup: CDR1 SGHAT, CDR2 FQNNGV. The CDR3 reads CASSSQPWGDTQYF. The CDR3 coding sequence is TGTGCCAGCAGCTCCCAACCGTGGGGGGACACCCAGTACTTC. The variable domain in full, with the rest retrieved from reference TRBV11-2 and TRBJ2-5, is EAGVAQSPRYKIIEKRQSVAFWCNPISGHATLYWYQQILGQGPKLLIQFQNNGVVDDSQLPKDRFSAERLKGVDSTLKIQPAKLEDSAVYLCASSSQPWGDTQYFGPGTRLLVL.

V and J are TRBV2 and TRBJ2-3; possible D gene TRBD2, 6 bases. Per germline, CDR1 SNHLY and CDR2 FYNNEI. Trimming took off 8 bases at V and 0 bases at J, with 9 bases between the two ends. This CDR3 is 13 amino acids long. The CDR3 spells CASDSGSTDTQYF. In DNA form, the CDR3 reads TGTGCCAGCGATAGCGGCAGCACAGATACGCAGTATTTT.

The chain is built from TRBV7-8 and TRBJ2-6, with 7 bases matching TRBD1. The germline V gene encodes CDR1 SGHVS and CDR2 FQNEAQ. The CDR3 runs to 17 residues. The junction had 6 bases not matched to a gene; V was cut back by 4 bases and J by 0 bases. CDR3 DNA: TGTGCCAGCAGCTCCGGACAGGCGGTCTCTGGGGCCAACGTCCTGACTTTC. It codes for CASSSGQAVSGANVLTF.

This clonotype was seen more than once but under ten times. The chain uses TRBV3-1 and TRBJ2-7; D remains unclear. The CDR3 covers 13 residues. Germline CDR1 is LGHDT and CDR2 is YNNKEL (reference sequence). V was trimmed by 4 bases and J by 1 base, leaving 8 bases between them. CDR3 bases: TGTGCCAGCAGCCGCTTGGCATCCTACGAGCAGTACTTC. It yields the protein CASSRLASYEQYF.

This sequence joins TRBV15 and TRBJ2-1, with 11 bases lining up with TRBD2. CDR3 length: 16 residues. V was clipped by 2 bases and J by 0 bases; unmatched bases: 0. CDR1 LNHNV and CDR2 YYDKDF come from the germline V gene (reference sequence). CDR3 sequence: CATSRTSGSSYNEQFF. The CDR3 bases are TGTGCCACCAGCAGAACTAGCGGGAGCTCCTACAATGAGCAGTTCTTC. Full variable domain (outside the CDR3, taken from reference TRBV15 and TRBJ2-1): DAMVIQNPRYQVTQFGKPVTLSCSQTLNHNVMYWYQQKSSQAPKLLFHYYDKDFNNEADTPDNFQSRRPNTSFCFLDIRSPGLGDTAMYLCATSRTSGSSYNEQFFGPGTRLTVL.

This clonotype has just a few counts. This chain connects TRBV29-1 to TRBJ2-3; D possibly corresponds to TRBD2 (6 bases). Deletions cut 0 bases from V and 1 base from J, with 11 bases between. The V gene's germline CDR1 is SQVTM and CDR2 ANQGSEA. The CDR3 totals 15 residues. Here the CDR3 reads CSVEEDGRRTDTQYF. DNA of the CDR3: TGCAGCGTTGAAGAGGACGGGAGACGCACAGATACGCAGTATTTT.

This clonotype was seen a few times. The CDR3 loop reads CASSGPTGELFF. CDR3 sequence (DNA): TGTGCCAGCAGTGGCCCCACCGGGGAGCTGTTTTTT. The chain is built from TRBV6-4 and TRBJ2-2; D gene ambiguous. The germline gives CDR1 MRHNA, CDR2 SNTAGT. The germline V and J ends were trimmed by 4 bases and 4 bases, with 4 bases remaining between them. The CDR3 totals 12 residues.

This clonotype has a handful of counts. The chain employs TRBV12-3 or TRBV12-4 and TRBJ2-3; TRBD2 matches 9 bases. This CDR3 region has 14 residues. The J segment lost 4 bases and the V segment lost 7 bases, leaving 6 bases of the junction unmatched. The CDR3 loop reads CASINSGGPDTQYF. DNA for the CDR3: TGTGCCAGCATCAATAGCGGGGGACCAGATACGCAGTATTTT.

This clonotype has just a few counts. The J gene is TRBJ1-1, the V gene TRBV20-1; D not certain. The CDR3 loop spans 15 amino acids. Deletions cut 0 bases from V and 4 bases from J, with 15 bases between. Germline CDR1 DFQATT, CDR2 SNEGSKA (reference sequence). CDR3 amino acids: CSARDRGPSGTEAFF. The CDR3 coding sequence is TGCAGTGCTAGAGACCGAGGCCCTAGTGGCACTGAAGCTTTCTTT.

This clonotype was seen more than once but under ten times. The rearrangement uses TRBV2 and TRBJ2-3; TRBD2 matches at 14 bases. This CDR3 is built from 15 residues. Germline CDR1 reads SNHLY; CDR2 reads FYNNEI. V shed 5 bases and J 10 bases; nucleotides not matched to a gene: 8. CDR3 residues: CASSLTSGRGNAQYF. CDR3 in DNA: TGTGCCAGCAGTTTGACTAGCGGGAGGGGGAACGCGCAGTATTTT.

The chain uses TRBV4-2 and TRBJ1-1, with 7 bases lining up with TRBD1. Germline V gene sequence: CDR1 LGHNA, CDR2 YNFKEQ. Trimming at V came to 2 bases and at J to 6 bases, leaving 6 bases not matched to a gene. This CDR3 region has 14 residues. CDR3: CASSQRGGAPEAFF. DNA for the CDR3: TGTGCCAGCAGCCAAAGAGGGGGCGCCCCTGAAGCTTTCTTT.

In this sample, this clonotype turned up a few times. The rearrangement joins TRBV10-3 to TRBJ2-3; 13 nucleotides match TRBD2. Trimming took 10 bases from V and 4 from J; bases not matched to a gene: 5. This CDR3 is 14 amino acids long. Per the germline V gene, CDR1 is ENHRY and CDR2 is SYGVKD. This CDR3 reads CATTSGGASDTQYF. The DNA for the CDR3 is TGTGCCACCACTAGCGGGGGGGCCTCAGATACGCAGTATTTT.

This clonotype has only a few counts. V usage is TRBV7-9 and J usage is TRBJ1-4; possibly TRBD1 for D (5 bases). The ends were cut back, 1 base at V and 5 bases at J, with 14 bases in the middle. Germline CDR1 is SEHNR and CDR2 is FQNEAQ (reference sequence). The CDR3 runs to 16 residues. CDR3 sequence reads: CASSLGSAGSNEKLFF. The CDR3 DNA reads TGTGCCAGCAGCTTAGGGTCGGCAGGGTCGAATGAAAAACTGTTTTTT.

This chain links TRBV6-2 or TRBV6-3 with TRBJ1-5, with 7 bases identical to TRBD1. With 7 bases clipped from V and 2 bases from J, the junction kept 8 bases outside the gene matches. The CDR3 is 15 amino acids. Germline assignment: CDR1 MNHEY and CDR2 SVGEGT. The CDR3 sequence is CASNAQGGGNQPQHF. The CDR3 bases are TGTGCCAGCAACGCTCAGGGGGGAGGCAATCAGCCCCAGCATTTT.

This clonotype appeared many times. This chain uses TRBV7-9 with TRBJ2-7, with a possible D match to TRBD1 (5 bases). The germline V gene encodes CDR1 SEHNR and CDR2 FQNEAQ (reference sequence). V was shortened by 1 base and J by 6 bases, with 7 bases between the two germline ends. This CDR3 has 12 residues. The CDR3 sequence: CASSLEGLEQYV. DNA for the CDR3: TGTGCCAGCAGCTTAGAGGGGCTCGAGCAGTACGTC.

This clonotype was counted between two and nine times. The V and J genes are TRBV20-1 and TRBJ2-3; D is unresolved. Between the trimmed V and J ends, which lost 7 bases and 2 bases, there was a span of 19 bases. This CDR3 contains 15 residues. CDR1 is DFQATT, CDR2 SNEGSKA, per germline (reference sequence). CDR3 bases: TGCAGTGGAAAAAGCGAGGCTTCTTACACAGATACGCAGTATTTT. Its protein product is CSGKSEASYTDTQYF.

This clonotype occurred a few times. The chain employs TRBV29-1 and TRBJ2-1, with D possibly matching TRBD2 (7 bases). Germline-derived CDR1 and CDR2 are SQVTM and ANQGSEA. V was shortened by 3 bases and J by 7 bases, with 16 bases between the two germline ends. The CDR3 consists of 14 residues. The CDR3 DNA reads as TGCAGCGTTGATTGGGGGGGGGGCCGGAATGAGCAGTTCTTC. Translating it yields CSVDWGGGRNEQFF.